This entry lists 25 T cell receptor beta chains sequenced from one sample in a study of HIV-infected children after antiretroviral therapy interruption. RNA-based 3' RACE libraries used unique molecular identifiers. In TCRdb, the 3' RACE reads were re-called with MiXCR into one record per CDR3 protein. The table records fewer than 7,500 distinct CDR3 sequences, approximately 15% of them present only once. Documented treatment: PENTA 11 planned treatment interruption arm or continuous ART arm. The starting material was CD45RO+ CD8+ T cells from PBMCs, pooled from several time points, obtained from a donor given antiretroviral therapy, either interrupted or continuous. As for subset: memory CD8+ CD45RO+ CD45RA- T cells. These receptors came from a pool of human donors with HIV.

For this clonotype: A read error may be the cause here, since a much bigger clone is one base away. V usage is TRBV5-6 and J usage is TRBJ2-7, with a tentative D call TRBD1 (6 bases). The CDR3 sequence is 15 residues long. The germline V gene has CDR1 SGHDT and CDR2 YYEEEE. The CDR3 here is CASSSDRIDSYEQHF. CDR3 bases: TGTGCCAGCAGCTCGGACAGAATCGATTCCTACGAGCAGCACTTC.

This clonotype was recorded at least ten times. The chain employs TRBV5-1 and TRBJ1-1; D gene ambiguous. Germline CDR1 and CDR2: SGHRS and YFSETQ. Deletions cut 0 bases from V and 1 base from J, with 7 bases between. CDR3 size: 14 residues. CDR3 protein: CASSLATANTEAFF. Written as DNA, the CDR3 is TGCGCCAGCAGCTTGGCAACGGCGAACACTGAAGCTTTCTTT. Variable domain in full (rest from reference TRBV5-1 and TRBJ1-1): KAGVTQTPRYLIKTRGQQVTLSCSPISGHRSVSWYQQTPGQGLQFLFEYFSETQRNKGNFPGRFSGRQFSNSRSEMNVSTLELGDSALYLCASSLATANTEAFFGQGTRLTVV.

The V gene is TRBV29-1, the J gene TRBJ2-1; 8 bases agree with TRBD2. Germline V gene lookup returns CDR1 SQVTM and CDR2 ANQGSEA. The J segment lost 7 bases and the V segment lost 4 bases, leaving 9 bases of the junction unmatched. This CDR3 is built from 14 residues. The CDR3 nucleotides are TGCAGCGTTGCCAGCGGGAGACTAGGAAATGAGCAGTTCTTC. This translates into CSVASGRLGNEQFF.

The table lists this clonotype with a few counts. This chain uses TRBV10-1 with TRBJ1-3; D gene unclear. The germline CDR1 and CDR2 sequences are WNHNN and SYGVQD (reference sequence). The CDR3 contains 15 residues. V was cut by 6 bases and J by 0 bases, with 12 bases left in between. CDR3 residues: CASSEDGFSGNTIYF. The CDR3 DNA is TGCGCCAGCAGCGAGGACGGATTCTCTGGAAACACCATATATTTT.

This clonotype was seen repeatedly, ten times or more. The rearrangement uses TRBV25-1 and TRBJ2-7; D is possibly TRBD1 (7 bases). The CDR3 has 14 amino acids. Germline V gives CDR1 MGHDK, CDR2 SYGVNS. Trimming took 3 bases from V and 5 from J, leaving 14 bases between them. CDR3 in DNA: TGTGCCAGCAGTGAGCCGACAGGGAGGAACGAGCAGTACTTC. It encodes CASSEPTGRNEQYF.

A few counts support this clonotype. The rearrangement uses TRBV20-1 and TRBJ1-2; unclear D gene. This CDR3 is 12 amino acids long. Trimming cost V 6 bases and J 8 bases, with 16 bases left between them. Germline-derived CDR1 and CDR2 are DFQATT and SNEGSKA (reference sequence). For the CDR3, the DNA is TGCAGTGCCCTACACCCCCCCGGAGGCTACACCTTC. It encodes CSALHPPGGYTF.

There are many counts of this clonotype. The J gene is TRBJ1-1, the V gene TRBV5-4, with D perhaps matching TRBD1 (5 bases). Germline lookup yields CDR1 SGHNT and CDR2 YYREEE (reference sequence). The V gene lost 0 bases and the J gene lost 6 bases, with 24 bases spanning the gap. The CDR3 length is 18 residues. CDR3 nucleotides: TGTGCCAGCAGCTTGGGATTACAGGCACCGTTGGAATACGCTGAAGCTTTCTTT. Translating gives CASSLGLQAPLEYAEAFF.

This clonotype is labeled medium-sized (0.01 to 0.1%). Here the CDR3 DNA reads TGCAGTGCTAGTATCCCCGGCCTGAACACTGAAGCTTTCTTT. Translated: CSASIPGLNTEAFF. The chain is built from TRBV20-1 and TRBJ1-1; D ambiguous. Germline CDR1 and CDR2: DFQATT and SNEGSKA (reference sequence). V was pared by 3 bases and J by 0 bases, with 11 bases between. CDR3 size: 14 residues.

This clonotype was detected ten times or more. The rearrangement joins TRBV10-1 to TRBJ2-3; no reliable D call. V was shortened by 0 bases and J by 2 bases, with 18 bases between the two germline ends. The CDR3 is 18 residues long. Germline CDR1 is WNHNN and CDR2 is SYGVQD (reference sequence). In DNA form, the CDR3 reads TGCGCCAGCAGTGAGTCTCGCCTACACCTTAGGACCACAGATACGCAGTATTTT. Protein sequence: CASSESRLHLRTTDTQYF.

In this sample, this clonotype turned up many times. The chain couples TRBV25-1 to TRBJ1-2; TRBD1 is a possible D gene (6 bases). V was trimmed by 5 bases and J by 2 bases, leaving 12 bases between them. CDR3 size: 14 residues. Germline CDR1 MGHDK, CDR2 SYGVNS. In nucleotides, the CDR3 is TGTGCCAGCAGTCCCCAAGGGGGGAACTATGGCTACACCTTC. This encodes CASSPQGGNYGYTF.

In its sample, this clonotype ranks as large. The rearrangement joins TRBV7-9 to TRBJ2-7, with D possibly being TRBD1 or TRBD2 (5 bases each). Between the trimmed V and J ends, which lost 1 base and 5 bases, there was a span of 12 bases. Germline V lookup: CDR1 SEHNR, CDR2 FQNEAQ (reference sequence). CDR3 length: 14 amino acids. CDR3 loop: CASSLVKGSHEQYF. In DNA, the CDR3 is TGTGCCAGCAGCTTAGTTAAGGGGAGCCACGAGCAGTACTTC.

The chain's CDR3 is CASSLAGPGELYGYTF. The CDR3, as DNA: TGTGCCAGCAGCTTAGCCGGGCCAGGGGAACTGTATGGCTACACCTTC. The V gene is TRBV7-9, the J gene TRBJ1-2, with a tentative D call TRBD1 (6 bases). The ends were cut back, 0 bases at V and 5 bases at J, with 16 bases in the middle. CDR1 SEHNR and CDR2 FQNEAQ come from the germline V gene (reference sequence). This CDR3 comprises 16 residues. The full variable domain, its missing parts supplied by reference TRBV7-9 and TRBJ1-2, is DTGVSQNPRHKITKRGQNVTFRCDPISEHNRLYWYRQTLGQGPEFLTYFQNEAQLEKSRLLSDRFSAERPKGSFSTLEIQRTEQGDSAMYLCASSLAGPGELYGYTFGSGTRLTVV.

This clonotype rates as medium-sized (0.01 to 0.1%). The V and J genes are TRBV27 and TRBJ2-3; D might be TRBD1 (5 bases). This CDR3 has 14 residues. From germline, CDR1 is MNHEY and CDR2 SMNVEV (reference sequence). The V end was cut by 6 bases, the J end by 5 bases, with 15 bases between. CDR3 residues: CASSHPKGQDTQYF. The CDR3 DNA sequence: TGTGCCAGCAGCCATCCGAAGGGGCAAGATACGCAGTATTTT.

This chain links TRBV12-3 or TRBV12-4 with TRBJ1-6; D unresolved. This CDR3 has 14 amino acids. V dropped 6 bases and J dropped 5 bases, with 11 bases sitting between them. Here the CDR3 reads CASSPGRNNSPLHF. The DNA for the CDR3 is TGTGCCAGCAGCCCAGGACGGAATAATTCACCCCTCCACTTT.

This clonotype is termed medium-sized (0.01 to 0.1%). V is TRBV5-1 and J is TRBJ2-1, with D uncertain. Germline lookup yields CDR1 SGHRS and CDR2 YFSETQ. V gave up 0 bases and J gave up 5 bases, with 6 bases separating them. This CDR3 comprises 13 residues. CDR3 sequence: CASSLDFHNEQFF. The CDR3 coding sequence is TGCGCCAGCAGCTTGGACTTCCACAATGAGCAGTTCTTC.

This clonotype appeared many times. The genes are TRBV3-1 and TRBJ2-1, with a tentative D call TRBD2 (6 bases). Germline assignment: CDR1 LGHDT and CDR2 YNNKEL (reference sequence). The CDR3 length is 16 residues. V was pared by 1 base and J by 0 bases, with 10 bases between. The CDR3 DNA reads as TGTGCCAGCAGCCAAGGACCCGGGAGCTCCTACAATGAGCAGTTCTTC. It is translated as CASSQGPGSSYNEQFF.

This clonotype was recorded many times. This chain joins TRBV7-3 and TRBJ2-4; 8 nucleotides align to TRBD2. V shed 10 bases and J 6 bases; nucleotides not matched to a gene: 5. Germline values: CDR1 SGHTA, CDR2 FQGTGA. The CDR3 length is 12 residues. CDR3 nucleotide sequence: TGTGCCACCGTCGGGGGGGGAAACATTCAGTACTTC. It translates to CATVGGGNIQYF.

The chain combines TRBV6-5 with TRBJ2-7, with D uncertain. This CDR3 contains 13 residues. Germline CDR1 is MNHEY and CDR2 is SVGAGI. Deletions cut 0 bases from V and 2 bases from J, with 5 bases between. The CDR3 DNA sequence: TGTGCCAGCAGTTACTCAGGGACCTACGAGCAGTACTTC. Amino acid sequence: CASSYSGTYEQYF.

This clonotype was seen ten or more times. This chain joins TRBV12-3 or TRBV12-4 and TRBJ1-2; D may be TRBD1 (5 bases). The CDR3 totals 13 residues. Deletions cut 5 bases from V and 4 bases from J, with 11 bases between. The CDR3 nucleotides are TGTGCCAGCAGTCGTGAAGGGGTCTATGGCTACACCTTC. It is translated as CASSREGVYGYTF.

Ten or more counts support this clonotype. J is TRBJ2-2 and V is TRBV9, with TRBD2 identical over 11 bases. Per germline, CDR1 SGDLS and CDR2 YYNGEE. V lost 3 bases and J lost 0; bases outside the gene matches: 1. This CDR3 contains 16 residues. CDR3 sequence: CASSATSGTNTGELFF. The CDR3 DNA follows: TGTGCCAGCAGCGCGACTAGCGGGACGAACACCGGGGAGCTGTTTTTT.

This clonotype was counted many times. The chain carries TRBV20-1 and TRBJ2-1; D not certain. CDR1 is DFQATT and CDR2 is SNEGSKA in the germline V gene (reference sequence). Between the trimmed V and J ends, which lost 2 bases and 3 bases, there was a span of 11 bases. CDR3 length equals 14 residues. The chain's CDR3 is CSARSGPYYNEQFF. Here the CDR3 DNA reads TGCAGTGCTAGATCCGGACCCTACTACAATGAGCAGTTCTTC.

This clonotype is medium-sized within its sample. This chain uses TRBV3-1 with TRBJ1-1; TRBD1 agrees at 8 bases. The CDR3 is 15 residues long. V dropped 4 bases and J dropped 4; count of bases not matched to a gene: 8. Germline CDR1 LGHDT, CDR2 YNNKEL (reference sequence). The CDR3 DNA is TGTGCCAGCAGCCCCCGGTTGGACAGGGCCACTGAAGCTTTCTTT. Translating it yields CASSPRLDRATEAFF.

This clonotype was observed at least ten times. The chain links TRBV10-3 to TRBJ2-1, with 8 bases identical to TRBD2. The CDR3 length is 14 residues. The germline gives CDR1 ENHRY, CDR2 SYGVKD. With 7 bases clipped from V and 9 bases from J, the junction kept 11 bases outside the gene matches. This chain's CDR3 is CAITTGGARGEQFF. CDR3 bases: TGTGCCATCACGACCGGGGGGGCCCGGGGTGAGCAGTTCTTC.

There are many counts of this clonotype. This chain uses TRBV11-2 with TRBJ1-6; 9 bases agree with TRBD1. In germline, CDR1 is SGHAT, CDR2 FQNNGV. CDR3 length: 15 residues. V dropped 5 bases and J dropped 4; count of bases not matched to a gene: 3. CDR3 in DNA: TGTGCCAGCAGCACGGGACAGGGATATAATTCACCCCTCCACTTT. This sequence encodes CASSTGQGYNSPLHF. Together with reference TRBV11-2 and TRBJ1-6, the CDR3 gives the full variable domain: EAGVAQSPRYKIIEKRQSVAFWCNPISGHATLYWYQQILGQGPKLLIQFQNNGVVDDSQLPKDRFSAERLKGVDSTLKIQPAKLEDSAVYLCASSTGQGYNSPLHFGNGTRLTVT.

This clonotype came up many times. One junction end disagrees with the germline gene, perhaps due to a read error. The chain links TRBV12-3 or TRBV12-4 to TRBJ2-7; TRBD2 matches at 9 bases. The CDR3 is made up of 13 amino acids. The CDR3 spells CASSFKSSGRPSF. The CDR3 DNA reads as TGTGCCAGCAGTTTCAAGTCAAGCGGGAGGCCCTCCTTC.